The 18 T cell receptor beta chains reported below all come from one sample, sequenced in a study of PD-L1 blockade in urothelial cancer. The time point denotes: peripheral blood 6 weeks after treatment start. Repertoires were generated with immunoSEQ multiplex PCR, while TCRdb's copy carries only in-frame clones and drops some. This table has 120,000 or so clones, around 86% appearing once. This specimen was PBMCs, taken around atezolizumab (anti-PD-L1) treatment. The receptors were sampled from a middle-aged man with urothelial cancer.

The chain uses TRBV6-6 and TRBJ1-3; TRBD1 might be the D (5 bases). The germline V gene has CDR1 MNHNY and CDR2 SVGAGI (reference sequence). Trimming removed 6 bases from V and 0 bases from J, with 15 bases in between. The CDR3 consists of 16 residues. This chain's CDR3 is CASRSSSGNSGNTIYF. Written as DNA, the CDR3 is TGTGCCAGCAGATCATCCTCAGGGAACTCTGGAAACACCATATATTTT.

The chain links TRBV20-1 to TRBJ1-2; no clear D. CDR3 size: 11 residues. Trimming pared 5 bases from V and 8 bases from J, leaving 12 bases between. CDR1 is DFQATT, CDR2 SNEGSKA, per germline (reference sequence). The CDR3 loop reads CSAQSYPGYTF. DNA for the CDR3: TGCAGTGCTCAATCCTATCCCGGCTACACCTTC.

V gene TRBV19 combines with J gene TRBJ2-1; TRBD2 matches 12 bases. Germline-derived CDR1 and CDR2 are LNHDA and SQIVND (reference sequence). V was clipped by 5 bases and J by 10 bases; unmatched bases: 6. This CDR3 region has 14 residues. The CDR3 region is CASSWAGLAGEQFF. The CDR3 DNA sequence: TGTGCCAGTAGTTGGGCAGGACTAGCGGGGGAGCAGTTCTTC.

The V call is TRBV19, the J call TRBJ1-6; no definite D call. The CDR3 length is 14 residues. The germline gives CDR1 LNHDA, CDR2 SQIVND (reference sequence). The CDR3 sequence: CATSFRELNSPLHF. Written as DNA, the CDR3 is TGTGCTACCTCTTTCCGGGAATTGAATTCACCCCTCCACTTT.

The chain's CDR3 is CASVKGDTQYF. The CDR3 DNA reads TGTGCCAGCGTAAAGGGGGATACGCAGTATTTT. This rearrangement joins TRBV19 to TRBJ2-3; TRBD1 is a possible D gene (5 bases). CDR1 LNHDA and CDR2 SQIVND come from the germline V gene (reference sequence). The CDR3 covers 11 residues. V dropped 9 bases and J dropped 6 bases, with 10 bases sitting between them. The full variable domain, with the rest looked up from reference TRBV19 and TRBJ2-3, is DGGITQSPKYLFRKEGQNVTLSCEQNLNHDAMYWYRQDPGQGLRLIYYSQIVNDFQKGDIAEGYSVSREKKESFPLTVTSAQKNPTAFYLCASVKGDTQYFGPGTRLTVL.

This sequence joins TRBV28 and TRBJ2-7, with D uncertain. This CDR3 region has 13 residues. The V gene lost 5 bases and the J gene lost 6 bases, with 14 bases spanning the gap. Germline CDR1 MDHEN, CDR2 SYDVKM. CDR3 amino acids: CASSTTLRFEQYF. CDR3 sequence (DNA): TGTGCCAGCAGTACCACACTAAGGTTCGAGCAGTACTTC.

This sequence joins TRBV2 and TRBJ2-1, with 7 bases lining up with TRBD2. Per the germline V gene, CDR1 is SNHLY and CDR2 is FYNNEI. Unmatched junction bases numbered 6, after V lost 3 bases and J lost 4 bases. The CDR3 is 15 residues long. The CDR3, as DNA: TGTGCCAGCAGTGATCCGGGACTACTATACAATGAGCAGTTCTTC. As protein: CASSDPGLLYNEQFF.

This clone was found a few times. The chain employs TRBV18 and TRBJ2-7; 10 bases agree with TRBD2. Germline V lookup: CDR1 KGHSH, CDR2 LQKENI. This CDR3 is built from 15 residues. J gave up 5 bases and V 2 bases, and 6 bases lay outside the gene matches. The CDR3 nucleotides are TGTGCCAGCTCACCAGGACTAGCGGACCGGGACGAGCAGTACTTC. This sequence encodes CASSPGLADRDEQYF.

The chain has TRBV11-2 and TRBJ2-6, with a possible D match to TRBD1 (6 bases). Germline loops: CDR1 SGHAT, CDR2 FQNNGV. CDR3 size: 16 residues. Trimming removed 5 bases at V and 1 base at J, with 12 bases between. CDR3 sequence: CASSAHRASGANVLTF. The CDR3 nucleotides read TGTGCCAGCAGCGCCCACAGGGCATCTGGGGCCAACGTCCTGACTTTC.

The table lists this clone with a few counts. The identical CDR3 is also encoded by other nucleotide sequences in the sample. The V gene is TRBV5-1, the J gene TRBJ1-6; 8 nucleotides match TRBD1. This CDR3 has 15 amino acids. Per the germline V gene, CDR1 is SGHRS and CDR2 is YFSETQ. V lost 4 bases and J lost 5; bases outside the gene matches: 5. The CDR3 loop reads CASSSGQGHNSPLHF. The CDR3 bases are TGCGCCAGCAGCAGCGGACAGGGCCATAATTCACCCCTCCACTTT.

The chain is built from TRBV2 and TRBJ1-2; tentatively, D is TRBD1 (5 bases). Trimming removed 7 bases at V and 5 bases at J, with 20 bases between. The germline V gene has CDR1 SNHLY and CDR2 FYNNEI. The CDR3 length is 15 residues. The CDR3 DNA reads as TGTGCCAGCACAATTCCCCAGGGAAGGGATTATGGCTACACCTTC. Its translation is CASTIPQGRDYGYTF.

This rearrangement joins TRBV14 to TRBJ1-5; possible D gene TRBD1, 5 bases. The CDR3 totals 13 residues. V was shortened by 1 base and J by 9 bases, with 10 bases between the two germline ends. Germline lookup yields CDR1 SGHDN and CDR2 FVKESK. The CDR3 coding sequence is TGTGCCAGCAGCCAAGGCGCGGGACGGCCCCAGCATTTT. This gives the protein CASSQGAGRPQHF. Full variable domain (missing parts from reference TRBV14 and TRBJ1-5): EAGVTQFPSHSVIEKGQTVTLRCDPISGHDNLYWYRRVMGKEIKFLLHFVKESKQDESGMPNNRFLAERTGGTYSTLKVQPAELEDSGVYFCASSQGAGRPQHFGDGTRLSIL.

The rearrangement links TRBV4-1 to TRBJ2-5, with D perhaps TRBD2 (6 bases). CDR1 is MGHRA and CDR2 is YSYEKL in the germline V gene. The CDR3 contains 15 residues. V was shortened by 1 base and J by 5 bases, with 14 bases between the two germline ends. The chain's CDR3 is CASSQAGVGRETQYF. DNA of the CDR3: TGCGCCAGCAGCCAAGCGGGGGTTGGGCGGGAGACCCAGTACTTC.

The rearrangement links TRBV19 to TRBJ2-1; 9 nucleotides line up with TRBD2. There are 16 residues in the CDR3. Per germline, CDR1 LNHDA and CDR2 SQIVND (reference sequence). The J segment lost 8 bases and the V segment lost 2 bases, leaving 10 bases of the junction unmatched. Here the CDR3 DNA reads TGTGCCAGTAGTATAAGAGCGGGAGGATCCGCGGATGAGCAGTTCTTC. Translated: CASSIRAGGSADEQFF.

This chain connects TRBV2 to TRBJ1-3, with 10 bases that match TRBD1. The CDR3 loop spans 15 amino acids. The germline CDR1 and CDR2 sequences are SNHLY and FYNNEI. V shed 5 bases, J shed 0 bases, and the junction held 1 base outside the gene matches. The CDR3 here is CASSRDRGSGNTIYF. In nucleotides, the CDR3 is TGTGCCAGCAGTCGGGACAGGGGCTCTGGAAACACCATATATTTT.

The chain carries TRBV7-6 and TRBJ1-2; TRBD1 aligns across 10 bases. The CDR3 is 13 residues long. CDR1 is SGHVS, CDR2 FNYEAQ, per germline. V was clipped by 6 bases and J by 8 bases; unmatched bases: 6. The CDR3 region is CASSPDRGLGYTF. The CDR3 nucleotides read TGTGCCAGCAGTCCTGACAGGGGGCTCGGCTACACCTTC.

The chain recombines TRBV5-1 with TRBJ1-4; possible D gene TRBD1, 5 bases. Germline loops: CDR1 SGHRS, CDR2 YFSETQ. V lost 1 base, J lost 8 bases, and 15 bases lay in between. The CDR3 has 15 amino acids. DNA for the CDR3: TGCGCCAGCAGCTTGTCGGGGGAGTCCCTCGAAAAACTGTTTTTT. Encoded protein: CASSLSGESLEKLFF. The full variable domain, completed using reference TRBV5-1 and TRBJ1-4, is KAGVTQTPRYLIKTRGQQVTLSCSPISGHRSVSWYQQTPGQGLQFLFEYFSETQRNKGNFPGRFSGRQFSNSRSEMNVSTLELGDSALYLCASSLSGESLEKLFFGSGTQLSVL.

The J gene is TRBJ1-1, the V gene TRBV18; D not certain. Germline V CDR1 and CDR2: KGHSH, LQKENI. The CDR3 extends over 13 amino acids. The germline V and J ends were trimmed by 4 bases and 3 bases, with 9 bases remaining between them. CDR3 nucleotide sequence: TGTGCCAGCTCACAAACAGCACACACTGAAGCTTTCTTT. Translated, it gives CASSQTAHTEAFF.